This T cell receptor beta chain was captured by sequencing in a study of T cell responses to AZD1222 COVID-19 vaccine. The protocol was immunoSEQ multiplex PCR, while the TCRdb copy is restricted to in-frame clones and leaves out a portion. The data show about 70,000 clones, with roughly 85% seen just once and just over 20% held by the top ten. Trimming cost V 0 bases and J 5 bases, with 15 bases left between them. CDR3 length equals 15 residues. Germline V lookup: CDR1 SGDLS, CDR2 YYNGEE. A few counts support this clone. Its cognate antigen is unknown. Findings of the study overall: Unmutated variant regions are reportedly the target of nearly half of TCRs that are spike-specific. Repertoire collection took place solely once the T cell response had peaked.

The receptor was derived from an adult in good health. This sequence joins TRBV9 and TRBJ2-7, with a weak D call TRBD2 (5 bases). The material sequenced was peripheral blood, taken on day 0 of AZD1222 vaccination. CDR3 bases: TGTGCCAGCAGCGTAGCTGGTACGGGGATGAACGAGCAGTACTTC. It translates to CASSVAGTGMNEQYF. Full variable domain (missing parts from reference TRBV9 and TRBJ2-7): DSGVTQTPKHLITATGQRVTLRCSPRSGDLSVYWYQQSLDQGLQFLIQYYNGEERAKGNILERFSAQQFPDLHSELNLSSLELGDSALYFCASSVAGTGMNEQYFGPGTRLTVT.